One and the same sample provided the 24 T cell receptor beta chains below, sequenced in a study of cytomegalovirus exposure and HLA in healthy donors. The PCR contained 60 Vbeta and 13 Jbeta primers. Method: immunoSEQ multiplex PCR; TCRdb's copy keeps in-frame clones and lacks some. Counted here are around 300,000 clones, roughly two thirds occurring once; the ten biggest clones make up approximately 2.3%. The sequenced material came from PBMCs. The receptors here all came from a female donor in good health and CMV-seronegative.

This clone was seen a few times. The chain couples TRBV11-2 to TRBJ1-1, with no clear D. Germline V lookup: CDR1 SGHAT, CDR2 FQNNGV. The CDR3 is 15 residues long. V was shortened by 1 base and J by 4 bases, with 13 bases between the two germline ends. The CDR3 DNA reads as TGTGCCAGCAGCTTAGGGCCGGGTAGGATCACTGAAGCTTTCTTT. It specifies CASSLGPGRITEAFF.

This chain uses TRBV9 with TRBJ2-7, with TRBD2 matching 8 bases. Germline V lookup: CDR1 SGDLS, CDR2 YYNGEE. This CDR3 is built from 16 residues. After removal of 0 bases from V and 0 bases from J, the junction contained 5 bases not matched to a gene. CDR3: CASSVAPSGPSYEQYF. Written as DNA, the CDR3 is TGTGCCAGCAGCGTAGCCCCTAGCGGGCCCTCCTACGAGCAGTACTTC.

The CDR3 spells CASSLRQGVYGYTF. DNA for the CDR3: TGTGCCAGCAGTTTACGACAGGGGGTCTATGGCTACACCTTC. This chain joins TRBV27 and TRBJ1-2, with 9 bases that match TRBD1. Per germline, CDR1 MNHEY and CDR2 SMNVEV (reference sequence). The CDR3 spans 14 residues. The V segment lost 2 bases and the J segment 4 bases; nucleotides outside the gene matches: 2.

V is TRBV6-1 and J is TRBJ2-7; the D gene is possibly TRBD1 (6 bases). The CDR3 loop spans 13 amino acids. In germline, CDR1 is MNHNS, CDR2 SASEGT. Trimming cost V 6 bases and J 7 bases, with 16 bases left between them. In nucleotides, the CDR3 is TGTGCCAGCAGGAAGAGGGGGAATAGTGAGCAGTACTTC. Its translation: CASRKRGNSEQYF.

The rearrangement links TRBV27 to TRBJ2-6; 7 nucleotides line up with TRBD1. Germline V gene data show CDR1 as MNHEY and CDR2 as SMNVEV (reference sequence). With 11 bases clipped from V and 1 base from J, the junction kept 5 bases outside the gene matches. The CDR3 runs 14 residues. CDR3 nucleotides: TGTGCCTCCAAACAGGGGTCTGGGGCCAACGTCCTGACTTTC. The encoded protein is CASKQGSGANVLTF.

The sample holds one count of this clone. The rearrangement links TRBV5-1 to TRBJ2-2; weak D call: TRBD1 (5 bases). Germline-derived CDR1 and CDR2 are SGHRS and YFSETQ. This CDR3 spans 16 amino acids. V shed 0 bases and J shed 5 bases, with 14 bases lying between them. This CDR3 reads CASSLEQGLRTGELFF. CDR3 DNA: TGCGCCAGCAGCTTGGAGCAGGGTTTGAGGACCGGGGAGCTGTTTTTT. Full variable domain (remainder filled in from reference TRBV5-1 and TRBJ2-2): KAGVTQTPRYLIKTRGQQVTLSCSPISGHRSVSWYQQTPGQGLQFLFEYFSETQRNKGNFPGRFSGRQFSNSRSEMNVSTLELGDSALYLCASSLEQGLRTGELFFGEGSRLTVL.

The chain combines TRBV2 with TRBJ2-3, with TRBD2 matching 11 bases. Germline loops: CDR1 SNHLY, CDR2 FYNNEI. The CDR3 consists of 17 residues. Trimming took 7 bases from V and 2 from J; bases not matched to a gene: 11. The CDR3 coding sequence is TGTGCCAGCACTTTAGCGGGAGGGGGGGGCCCCACAGATACGCAGTATTTT. Translating it yields CASTLAGGGGPTDTQYF.

The chain joins TRBV6-5 to TRBJ2-3, with 7 bases that match TRBD1. Germline V gene data show CDR1 as MNHEY and CDR2 as SVGAGI. V shed 4 bases, J shed 2 bases, and the junction held 6 bases outside the gene matches. The CDR3 consists of 15 residues. The CDR3 spells CASSSRTGVTDTQYF. The CDR3 DNA reads TGTGCCAGCAGTTCAAGGACAGGAGTCACAGATACGCAGTATTTT.

This sequence joins TRBV11-3 and TRBJ2-7; 9 bases are a match to TRBD2. The CDR3 is 14 residues long. The V gene's germline CDR1 is SGHNT and CDR2 YENEEA. V lost 5 bases to trimming and J lost 7 bases; unmatched junction nucleotides: 9. The CDR3 DNA reads as TGTGCCAGCAGCAGTATAGCGGGAGTTTGGGAGCAGTACTTC. It is translated as CASSSIAGVWEQYF.

This clone was found a few times. The V and J genes are TRBV21-1 and TRBJ1-5. TRBV21-1 is recorded as a pseudogene. The CDR3 sequence is 15 residues long. CDR3 DNA sequence: TGTGCCAGCAGCCCCCGGGGGGGTCTAAAACAGCCCCAGCATTTT. Translation: CASSPRGGLKQPQHF.

The chain links TRBV30 to TRBJ1-6; no definite D call. Germline CDR1 and CDR2: GTSNPN and SVGIG (reference sequence). V was shortened by 0 bases and J by 13 bases, with 10 bases between the two germline ends. This CDR3 is 12 amino acids long. The CDR3 sequence: CAWSVGGSPLHF. CDR3 coding DNA: TGTGCCTGGAGTGTAGGCGGTTCCCCCCTCCACTTT.

This rearrangement joins TRBV4-1 to TRBJ2-7, with TRBD2 matching over 11 bases. There are 17 residues in the CDR3. Trimming cost V 3 bases and J 3 bases; bases outside gene matches: 10. From germline, CDR1 is MGHRA and CDR2 YSYEKL. CDR3 loop: CASSHPGTTSGSYEQYF. The CDR3 DNA is TGCGCCAGCAGCCATCCCGGAACTACTAGCGGGAGCTACGAGCAGTACTTC.

The chain recombines TRBV5-5 with TRBJ1-3; no clear D gene. Trimming stripped 0 bases from V and 5 bases from J, with 6 bases between. The CDR3 totals 13 residues. Germline assignment: CDR1 SGHKS and CDR2 YYEKEE (reference sequence). The CDR3 here is CASSLDYRNTIYF. The DNA for the CDR3 is TGTGCCAGCAGCTTGGACTATCGAAACACCATATATTTT.

This chain links TRBV11-3 with TRBJ1-1; perhaps TRBD1 as D (5 bases). V shed 6 bases and J shed 7 bases, with 15 bases lying between them. This CDR3 spans 13 amino acids. Germline CDR1 and CDR2: SGHNT and YENEEA. The CDR3 loop reads CASSPSGAIEAFF. CDR3 DNA: TGTGCCAGCAGTCCGAGCGGGGCGATTGAAGCTTTCTTT.

This rearrangement joins TRBV7-8 to TRBJ2-4; 8 bases match TRBD2. Trimming took 5 bases from V and 4 from J; bases not matched to a gene: 13. There are 17 residues in the CDR3. CDR1 and CDR2 from the germline V gene are SGHVS and FQNEAQ. The CDR3 bases are TGTGCCAGCAGCCCCCGGCGCACTAGCGGCCTTAAAAACATTCAGTACTTC. It codes for CASSPRRTSGLKNIQYF.

With regard to this clone: One end of the junction varies from germline; a read error may be responsible. This rearrangement joins TRBV18 to TRBJ1-5; 9 nucleotides match TRBD1. The CDR3 spans 13 residues. CDR1 KGHSH and CDR2 LQKENI come from the germline V gene. The CDR3 nucleotides are TGTGCCAGCTCATCCCAACCCGGGACAGGGAGGGTTTTT. Translated, it gives CASSSQPGTGRVF.

This rearrangement joins TRBV7-2 to TRBJ1-5, with D hard to call. The V end lost 4 bases, the J end lost 7 bases, and 17 bases lay between the germline ends. CDR3 size: 15 residues. Germline V lookup: CDR1 SGHTA, CDR2 FQGNSA. The CDR3 reads CASSSITSLSQPQHF. The CDR3 DNA sequence: TGTGCCAGCAGCTCCATAACGTCCCTATCCCAGCCCCAGCATTTT.

The chain recombines TRBV6-6 with TRBJ2-5; the D gene is possibly TRBD2 (5 bases). Germline loops: CDR1 MNHNY, CDR2 SVGAGI (reference sequence). The CDR3 runs 15 residues. V was shortened by 6 bases and J by 1 base, with 15 bases between the two germline ends. The DNA of the CDR3 is TGTGCCAGCAGATCAGAAGCGGCCCTCCAAGAGACCCAGTACTTC. Amino acids: CASRSEAALQETQYF.

This chain uses TRBV28 with TRBJ2-1, with TRBD1 identical over 11 bases. Germline V CDR1 and CDR2: MDHEN, SYDVKM. The CDR3 has 19 residues. J was trimmed by 1 base and V by 3 bases; bases with no gene match: 11. The CDR3 DNA follows: TGTGCCAGCAGTTTCCTGCCGGGACAGGGGGAGAGTTCCTACAATGAGCAGTTCTTC. The encoded protein is CASSFLPGQGESSYNEQFF.

This clone came up once. This chain uses TRBV7-9 with TRBJ2-7, with 7 bases fitting TRBD1. V was pared by 4 bases and J by 3 bases, with 3 bases of the junction left unmatched. The CDR3 sequence is 13 residues long. CDR1 and CDR2 (germline): SEHNR, FQNEAQ (reference sequence). The CDR3 loop reads CASSSAGGYEQYF. The CDR3 coding sequence is TGTGCCAGCAGCTCGGCAGGGGGCTACGAGCAGTACTTC.

The V call is TRBV7-9, the J call TRBJ2-1, with D perhaps TRBD2 (5 bases). V was cut by 2 bases and J by 1 base, with 12 bases left in between. The germline CDR1 and CDR2 sequences are SEHNR and FQNEAQ (reference sequence). The CDR3 spans 16 residues. CDR3 DNA sequence: TGTGCCAGCAGCTTAAATTTCGGGGAGTCCTACAATGAGCAGTTCTTC. This gives the protein CASSLNFGESYNEQFF.

The chain couples TRBV6-5 to TRBJ1-1; no firm D call. The V gene's germline CDR1 is MNHEY and CDR2 SVGAGI. The CDR3 loop spans 13 amino acids. V shed 8 bases and J shed 0 bases, with 10 bases lying between them. In DNA form, the CDR3 reads TGTGCCAGCTCGAGGGAGATGAACACTGAAGCTTTCTTT. It codes for CASSREMNTEAFF.

The V call is TRBV12-5, the J call TRBJ2-7, with a possible D match to TRBD1 (5 bases). The CDR3 runs to 12 residues. The germline V gene encodes CDR1 LGHNT and CDR2 FRNRAP. Deletions cut 11 bases from V and 6 bases from J, with 17 bases between. The CDR3 region has the DNA TGTGCTTCGTCGGACAACCCTGGCGAGCAGTACTTC. It codes for CASSDNPGEQYF.

The gene calls are TRBV19 and TRBJ2-1, with 9 positions matching TRBD2. CDR1 is LNHDA, CDR2 SQIVND, per germline (reference sequence). The CDR3 loop spans 14 amino acids. Trimming removed 3 bases from V and 3 bases from J; junction bases left unmatched: 0. The chain's CDR3 is CASSISGSYNEQFF. The CDR3, as DNA: TGTGCCAGTAGTATTAGCGGGAGCTACAATGAGCAGTTCTTC.